This T cell receptor (beta chain) was retrieved from a study of blood T cell repertoires in COVID-19. Original processing notes: Reference gene primer amplification gave nucleated cell count estimates. This table comes from immunoSEQ multiplex PCR, and its TCRdb copy is limited to in-frame clones, with some not included. That table supplies the V and J calls and clone size; D and trimming were determined from the DNA. Here the sample spans around 330,000 clones, roughly 90% being singletons. V lost 7 bases to trimming and J lost 4 bases; unmatched junction nucleotides: 7. The CDR3 extends over 14 amino acids. The germline V gene encodes CDR1 MNHEY and CDR2 SVGAGI. This clone was seen a handful of times.

The material sequenced was peripheral blood. The source is a woman in her fifties or sixties with active or convalescent COVID-19. The chain joins TRBV6-5 to TRBJ1-2; TRBD1 matches at 9 bases. CDR3 sequence reads: CASTPRTGVYGYTF. CDR3 bases: TGTGCCAGCACCCCGCGGACAGGGGTCTATGGCTACACCTTC.